This T cell receptor (beta chain) appears in the sequencing data of a study of blood T cell repertoires in COVID-19. Study-level background: Acute-phase and convalescent COVID-19 samples originated in the United States, Italy and Spain. Nucleic acid was either cDNA or gDNA, and it came from T cells, B-cell-depleted T cells, or PBMCs.

As originally analysed: The authors estimated nucleated cell counts from reference gene primer amplification. Measured with immunoSEQ multiplex PCR; TCRdb has only the in-frame clones, and not every one. The DNA was the basis for D and trimming; V, J and clone size are from that table. This table holds roughly 200,000 clones, about 91% found once. Germline V gene data show CDR1 as ENHRY and CDR2 as SYGVKD. The CDR3 is made up of 15 amino acids. V lost 0 bases, J lost 2 bases, and 11 bases lay in between. The specimen sequenced was peripheral blood. The receptor's source is a man aged 18-30 years with active or convalescent COVID-19. V gene TRBV10-3 combines with J gene TRBJ2-7, with D hard to call. The CDR3 nucleotides read TGTGCCATCAGTGAGTCGCTTGGAGTTACCTACGAGCAGTACTTC. Translation: CAISESLGVTYEQYF.